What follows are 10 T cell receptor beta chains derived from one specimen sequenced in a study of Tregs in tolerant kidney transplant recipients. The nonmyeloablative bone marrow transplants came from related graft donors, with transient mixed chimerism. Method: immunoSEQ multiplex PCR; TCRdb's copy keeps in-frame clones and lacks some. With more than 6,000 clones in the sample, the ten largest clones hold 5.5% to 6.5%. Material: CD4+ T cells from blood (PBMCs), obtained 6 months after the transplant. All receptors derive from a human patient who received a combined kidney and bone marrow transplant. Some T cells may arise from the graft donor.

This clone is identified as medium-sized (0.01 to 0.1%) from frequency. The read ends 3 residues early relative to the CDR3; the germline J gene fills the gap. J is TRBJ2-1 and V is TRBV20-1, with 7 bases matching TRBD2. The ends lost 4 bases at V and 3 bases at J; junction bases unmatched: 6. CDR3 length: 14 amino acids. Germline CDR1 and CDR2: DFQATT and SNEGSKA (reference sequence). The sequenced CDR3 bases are TGCAGTGCTACCCGTGGCGGGAGCTACAATGAG. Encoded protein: CSATRGGSYNE. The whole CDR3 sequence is CSATRGGSYNEQFF.

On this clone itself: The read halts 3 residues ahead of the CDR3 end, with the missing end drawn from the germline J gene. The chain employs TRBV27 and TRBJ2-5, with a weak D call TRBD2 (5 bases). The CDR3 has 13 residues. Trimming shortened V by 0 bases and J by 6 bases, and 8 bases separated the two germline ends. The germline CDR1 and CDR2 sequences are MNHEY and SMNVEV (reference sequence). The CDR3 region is CASSLSSGQTQYF. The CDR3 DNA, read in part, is TGTGCCAGCAGTTTATCGAGCGGTCAGACC.

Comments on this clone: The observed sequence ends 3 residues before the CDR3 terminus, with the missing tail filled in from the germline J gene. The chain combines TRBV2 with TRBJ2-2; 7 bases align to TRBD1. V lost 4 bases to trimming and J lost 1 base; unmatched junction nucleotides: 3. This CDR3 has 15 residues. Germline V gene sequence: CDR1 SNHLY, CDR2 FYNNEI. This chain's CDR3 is CASSVRTGNTGELFF. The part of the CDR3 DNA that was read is TGTGCCAGCAGTGTTCGGACAGGGAACACCGGGGAG.

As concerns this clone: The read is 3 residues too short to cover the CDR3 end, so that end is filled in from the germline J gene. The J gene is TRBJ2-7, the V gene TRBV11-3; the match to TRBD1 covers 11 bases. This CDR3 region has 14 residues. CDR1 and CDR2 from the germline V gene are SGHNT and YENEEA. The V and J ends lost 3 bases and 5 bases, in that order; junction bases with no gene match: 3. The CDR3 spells CASSFGTGGNEQYF. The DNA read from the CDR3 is TGTGCCAGCAGCTTCGGGACAGGGGGGAACGAG.

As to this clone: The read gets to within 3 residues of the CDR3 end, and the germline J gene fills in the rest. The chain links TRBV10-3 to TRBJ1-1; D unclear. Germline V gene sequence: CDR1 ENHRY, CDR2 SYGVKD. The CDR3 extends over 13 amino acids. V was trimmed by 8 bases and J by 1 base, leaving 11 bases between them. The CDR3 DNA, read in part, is TGTGCCATCCTGAGGTCGAGGAACACTGAA. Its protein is CAILRSRNTE. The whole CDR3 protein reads CAILRSRNTEAFF.

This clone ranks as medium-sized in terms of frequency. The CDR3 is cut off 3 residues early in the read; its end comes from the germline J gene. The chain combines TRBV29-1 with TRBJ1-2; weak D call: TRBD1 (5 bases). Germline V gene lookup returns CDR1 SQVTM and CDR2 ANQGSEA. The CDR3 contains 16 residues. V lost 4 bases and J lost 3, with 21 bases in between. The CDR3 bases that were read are TGCAGCGTTGTAGTGGGTGGGCAGGGAAACGACTATGGC. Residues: CSVVVGGQGNDYG. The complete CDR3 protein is CSVVVGGQGNDYGYTF.

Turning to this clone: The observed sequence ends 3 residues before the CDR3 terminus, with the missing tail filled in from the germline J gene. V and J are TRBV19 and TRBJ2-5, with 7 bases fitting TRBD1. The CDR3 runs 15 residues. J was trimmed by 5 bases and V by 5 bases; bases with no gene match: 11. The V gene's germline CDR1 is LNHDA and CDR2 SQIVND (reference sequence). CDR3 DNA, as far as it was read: TGTGCCAGTAGTGCGCCCGACAGGGAATGGGAGACC. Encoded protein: CASSAPDREWET. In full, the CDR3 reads CASSAPDREWETQYF.

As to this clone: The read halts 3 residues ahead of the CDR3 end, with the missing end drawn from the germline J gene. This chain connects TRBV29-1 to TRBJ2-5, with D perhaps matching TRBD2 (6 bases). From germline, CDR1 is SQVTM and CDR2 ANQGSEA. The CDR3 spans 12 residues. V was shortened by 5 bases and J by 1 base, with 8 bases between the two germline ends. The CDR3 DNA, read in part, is TGCAGCGTTTCCGGGGGCCAAGAGACC. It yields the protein CSVSGGQET. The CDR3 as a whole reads CSVSGGQETQYF. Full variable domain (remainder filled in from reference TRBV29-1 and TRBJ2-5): SAVISQKPSRDICQRGTSLTIQCQVDSQVTMMFWYRQQPGQSLTLIATANQGSEATYESGFVIDKFPISRPNLTFSTLTVSNMSPEDSSIYLCSVSGGQETQYFGPGTRLLVL.

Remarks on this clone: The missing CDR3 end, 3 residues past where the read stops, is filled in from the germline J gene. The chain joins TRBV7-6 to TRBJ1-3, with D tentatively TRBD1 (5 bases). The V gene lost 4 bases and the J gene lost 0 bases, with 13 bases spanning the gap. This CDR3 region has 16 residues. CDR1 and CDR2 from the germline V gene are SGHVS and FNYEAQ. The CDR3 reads CASSSRSGFSGNTIYF. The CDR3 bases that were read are TGTGCCAGCAGCTCTCGGTCAGGGTTCTCTGGAAACACC.

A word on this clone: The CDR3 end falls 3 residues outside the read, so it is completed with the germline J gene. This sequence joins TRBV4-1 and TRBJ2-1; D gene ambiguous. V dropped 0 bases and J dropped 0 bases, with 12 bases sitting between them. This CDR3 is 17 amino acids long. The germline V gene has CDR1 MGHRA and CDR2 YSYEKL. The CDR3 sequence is CASSQDQTDFSYNEQFF. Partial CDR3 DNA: TGCGCCAGCAGCCAAGACCAGACCGACTTCTCCTACAATGAG.